This paragraph reports one TCR beta chain. Its antigen is currently unknown. The data stem from a study of beta chain features in type 1 diabetes. General observations from the study: Within each of all four CD4+ subsets, Type 1 diabetes patients had TCRB CDR3s that were moderately but significantly shorter.

Trimming shortened V by 7 bases and J by 0 bases, and 31 bases separated the two germline ends. The germline CDR1 and CDR2 sequences are SNHLY and FYNNEI. The CDR3 extends over 20 amino acids. What was sequenced were expressed TCRB transcripts, since all of the isolated RNA had been reverse transcribed. The repertoire was sequenced with immunoSEQ multiplex PCR; TCRdb's copy has only in-frame clones and lacks some. This table holds about 660,000 clones, more than 13% found once. This TCR came from a man aged 18-30 years with type 1 diabetes. The genes are TRBV2 and TRBJ2-7, with no clear D. Sequenced input: naive CD4+ T cells from blood. Here the CDR3 reads CASKSGPLGIRRPSSYEQYF. The CDR3 DNA reads TGTGCCAGCAAGTCCGGGCCCCTCGGCATCCGTAGACCTAGCTCCTACGAGCAGTACTTC.